This TCR beta chain was sequenced in a study of OX40 agonist ivuxolimab in advanced cancers. Across the study: One hepatocellular carcinoma and a couple of cutaneous melanoma patients partially responded. Notes on the study in general: Within 6 weeks, CD4+ and CD8+ blood T cells expanded clonally at 0.1 to 3.0 mg/kg.

The germline V gene encodes CDR1 SGDLS and CDR2 YYNGEE. The CDR3 extends over 15 amino acids. V lost 3 bases and J lost 4, with 16 bases in between. With regard to this clone: Its specificity is unknown.

Sequencing used immunoSEQ multiplex PCR; TCRdb keeps in-frame clones, though not all of them. The sample carries under 20,000 clones, 75% to 85% recorded once. It was autoimmune disease history or systemic immunosuppression that excluded patients. This sequence joins TRBV9 and TRBJ1-2; D gene unclear. This TCR was sampled from an adult with an advanced solid tumor such as melanoma, head and neck, liver or kidney cancer. The sequenced sample was CD4+ or CD8+ T cells sorted from blood, obtained in a trial of the OX40 agonist ivuxolimab. The CDR3 DNA reads TGTGCCAGCAGCGAGGTTCGGACGGAACGCTATGGCTACACCTTC. Translated: CASSEVRTERYGYTF.